The 20 T cell receptor beta chains given below trace back to one sample, sequenced in a study of blood T cell repertoires in COVID-19. Here immunoSEQ multiplex PCR was the method, and the copy in TCRdb shows in-frame clones only, minus some. Of about 150,000 clones listed, approximately 85% are singletons. Sequencing was performed on peripheral blood. These receptors came from a man aged 55 to 69 with COVID-19, enrolled during active disease.

The genes are TRBV9 and TRBJ2-2; possibly TRBD1 for D (6 bases). Germline CDR1 SGDLS, CDR2 YYNGEE. The germline V and J ends were trimmed by 3 bases and 0 bases, with 18 bases remaining between them. This CDR3 region has 18 residues. The chain's CDR3 is CASSETGILFTNTGELFF. The CDR3 DNA sequence: TGTGCCAGCAGCGAGACAGGAATCCTCTTCACGAACACCGGGGAGCTGTTTTTT.

This rearrangement joins TRBV29-1 to TRBJ1-1, with a weak D call TRBD1 (5 bases). The CDR3 runs 14 residues. Germline lookup yields CDR1 SQVTM and CDR2 ANQGSEA. V gave up 6 bases and J gave up 4 bases, with 18 bases separating them. DNA of the CDR3: TGCAGCGTCATCAGACTCGGGGGAGGCACTGAAGCTTTCTTT. Translating it yields CSVIRLGGGTEAFF.

The genes are TRBV28 and TRBJ2-7, with D possibly matching TRBD2 (6 bases). Germline CDR1 and CDR2: MDHEN and SYDVKM. Trimming stripped 7 bases from V and 3 bases from J, with 22 bases between. This CDR3 comprises 16 residues. The CDR3 sequence: CASTAKGGRTLYEQYF. Here the CDR3 DNA reads TGTGCCAGCACCGCTAAAGGAGGGAGGACACTCTACGAGCAGTACTTC.

Here the CDR3 DNA reads TGTGCCAGCAGCCCGGAAATTTTAGCGTCTCAGCCCCAGCATTTT. Translated: CASSPEILASQPQHF. This chain links TRBV7-2 with TRBJ1-5; D ambiguous. V lost 5 bases and J 6 bases, leaving 17 bases between the germline ends. Germline V gives CDR1 SGHTA, CDR2 FQGNSA. This CDR3 has 15 amino acids.

The chain couples TRBV9 to TRBJ2-2; 7 bases match TRBD1. V trimming: 3 bases; J trimming: 9 bases; junction bases outside the gene matches: 8. The V gene's germline CDR1 is SGDLS and CDR2 YYNGEE. This CDR3 region has 14 residues. The CDR3 spells CASSAETGERELFF. The CDR3 nucleotides are TGTGCCAGCAGCGCCGAAACAGGGGAGCGGGAGCTGTTTTTT.

The rearrangement uses TRBV7-3 and TRBJ1-2; 12 bases match TRBD1. Germline V CDR1 and CDR2: SGHTA, FQGTGA. CDR3 length: 15 amino acids. Germline trimming cut 3 bases from V and 7 bases from J; bases unmatched to any gene: 6. CDR3 loop: CASSLRGQGARGYTF. The CDR3 DNA sequence: TGTGCCAGCAGCTTGAGGGGACAGGGGGCGCGTGGCTACACCTTC.

This clone was found once. The chain is built from TRBV30 and TRBJ1-1; maybe TRBD1 (5 bases). Trimming shortened V by 5 bases and J by 1 base, and 17 bases separated the two germline ends. The V gene's germline CDR1 is GTSNPN and CDR2 SVGIG (reference sequence). The CDR3 is made up of 15 amino acids. The CDR3 coding sequence is TGTGCCTGGCTACCGGCGGGGCACCAGAACACTGAAGCTTTCTTT. This codes for CAWLPAGHQNTEAFF.

The CDR3 sequence is CASSGTAMNTEAFF. For the CDR3, the DNA is TGTGCCAGCAGCGGGACAGCGATGAACACTGAAGCTTTCTTT. This sequence joins TRBV9 and TRBJ1-1, with TRBD1 as a possible D gene (6 bases). Trimming shortened V by 3 bases and J by 0 bases, and 9 bases separated the two germline ends. This CDR3 is built from 14 residues. Germline loops: CDR1 SGDLS, CDR2 YYNGEE.

The chain has TRBV7-2 and TRBJ1-2; D ambiguous. CDR3 size: 15 residues. Germline CDR1 is SGHTA and CDR2 is FQGNSA. V was clipped by 1 base and J by 0 bases, with 9 bases between them. CDR3 residues: CASSLGPLANYGYTF. As DNA, the CDR3 is TGTGCCAGCAGCTTAGGTCCGTTAGCTAACTATGGCTACACCTTC.

The chain is built from TRBV12-5 and TRBJ1-1, with 7 bases aligning to TRBD1. Germline CDR1 and CDR2: LGHNT and FRNRAP. The CDR3 contains 16 residues. J was trimmed by 3 bases and V by 1 base; bases with no gene match: 8. CDR3: CASGLAPTGPDTEAFF. CDR3 sequence (DNA): TGTGCTAGTGGTTTGGCTCCGACAGGGCCCGACACTGAAGCTTTCTTT.

As DNA, the CDR3 is TGTGCCAGCAGCTTGAACGGACTAGCGGGAGTTAGCTCCTACAATGAGCAGTTCTTC. This encodes CASSLNGLAGVSSYNEQFF. The chain couples TRBV11-2 to TRBJ2-1; TRBD2 matches at 13 bases. This CDR3 is 19 amino acids long. Germline lookup yields CDR1 SGHAT and CDR2 FQNNGV. With 3 bases clipped from V and 0 bases from J, the junction kept 8 bases outside the gene matches.

The chain combines TRBV6-2 or TRBV6-3 with TRBJ1-5; perhaps TRBD1 as D (6 bases). V was shortened by 5 bases and J by 4 bases, with 15 bases between the two germline ends. Germline lookup yields CDR1 MNHEY and CDR2 SVGEGT. CDR3 size: 15 residues. This CDR3 reads CASSRIGTTNQPQHF. The CDR3 region has the DNA TGTGCCAGCAGTCGAATCGGGACAACGAATCAGCCCCAGCATTTT.

The rearrangement links TRBV29-1 to TRBJ1-1; a weak D match, TRBD1 (5 bases). V lost 8 bases, J lost 1 base, and 14 bases lay in between. Germline CDR1 is SQVTM and CDR2 is ANQGSEA. This CDR3 comprises 13 residues. The CDR3 nucleotides are TGCAGCATCAGGGATATAAAGAACACTGAAGCTTTCTTT. Translating it yields CSIRDIKNTEAFF.

The gene calls are TRBV13 and TRBJ2-3, with a weak D call TRBD2 (5 bases). V was pared by 5 bases and J by 6 bases, with 21 bases between. Germline CDR1 is PRHDT and CDR2 is FYEKMQ (reference sequence). This CDR3 comprises 16 residues. This CDR3 is CASSRVDTLVADTQYF. DNA of the CDR3: TGTGCCAGCAGCCGGGTAGACACCCTGGTAGCGGATACGCAGTATTTT.

Only one count was recorded for this clone. The V and J genes are TRBV7-2 and TRBJ1-1; tentative D call: TRBD1 (5 bases). Germline lookup yields CDR1 SGHTA and CDR2 FQGNSA. V was pared by 1 base and J by 4 bases, with 13 bases between. CDR3 length equals 15 residues. The CDR3 bases are TGTGCCAGCAGCTTAGAATCAGGGAGGGGCACTGAAGCTTTCTTT. It specifies CASSLESGRGTEAFF.

The rearrangement joins TRBV4-3 to TRBJ2-2, with a possible D match to TRBD2 (6 bases). With 4 bases removed from V and 0 bases from J, the gap between germline ends came to 6 bases. The CDR3 covers 14 residues. Germline V gene sequence: CDR1 LGHNA, CDR2 YSLEER. The CDR3 DNA reads TGCGCCAGCAGCCGCGGGACGAACACCGGGGAGCTGTTTTTT. It specifies CASSRGTNTGELFF.

In its sample, this clone was seen a few times. The genes are TRBV4-1 and TRBJ2-4, with a tentative D call TRBD2 (5 bases). The CDR3 is made up of 15 amino acids. V lost 1 base and J lost 5, with 12 bases in between. Germline loops: CDR1 MGHRA, CDR2 YSYEKL. This CDR3 is CASSQGWFGENIQYF. DNA of the CDR3: TGCGCCAGCAGCCAAGGGTGGTTCGGGGAAAACATTCAGTACTTC.

The rearrangement uses TRBV7-2 and TRBJ2-7, with TRBD1 identical over 7 bases. V trimming: 5 bases; J trimming: 3 bases; junction bases outside the gene matches: 7. Germline V gene data show CDR1 as SGHTA and CDR2 as FQGNSA. CDR3 size: 14 residues. This CDR3 is CASSDRQGLYEQYF. In DNA, the CDR3 is TGTGCCAGCAGCGATCGACAGGGCCTCTACGAGCAGTACTTC.

The rearrangement links TRBV24-1 to TRBJ2-7; D not resolved. The CDR3 is made up of 12 amino acids. The germline V and J ends were trimmed by 1 base and 5 bases, with 5 bases remaining between them. CDR1 is KGHDR and CDR2 is SFDVKD in the germline V gene. As DNA, the CDR3 is TGTGCCACCAGTGATTTCCGGGACGAGCAGTACTTC. This codes for CATSDFRDEQYF.

This rearrangement joins TRBV28 to TRBJ2-7; 8 nucleotides line up with TRBD1. J gave up 3 bases and V 6 bases, and 13 bases lay outside the gene matches. The length of the CDR3 is 16 residues. Germline V gene lookup returns CDR1 MDHEN and CDR2 SYDVKM. CDR3 loop: CASRYRGTGLVYEQYF. CDR3 nucleotide sequence: TGTGCCAGCAGATACCGCGGGACAGGCCTCGTCTACGAGCAGTACTTC.